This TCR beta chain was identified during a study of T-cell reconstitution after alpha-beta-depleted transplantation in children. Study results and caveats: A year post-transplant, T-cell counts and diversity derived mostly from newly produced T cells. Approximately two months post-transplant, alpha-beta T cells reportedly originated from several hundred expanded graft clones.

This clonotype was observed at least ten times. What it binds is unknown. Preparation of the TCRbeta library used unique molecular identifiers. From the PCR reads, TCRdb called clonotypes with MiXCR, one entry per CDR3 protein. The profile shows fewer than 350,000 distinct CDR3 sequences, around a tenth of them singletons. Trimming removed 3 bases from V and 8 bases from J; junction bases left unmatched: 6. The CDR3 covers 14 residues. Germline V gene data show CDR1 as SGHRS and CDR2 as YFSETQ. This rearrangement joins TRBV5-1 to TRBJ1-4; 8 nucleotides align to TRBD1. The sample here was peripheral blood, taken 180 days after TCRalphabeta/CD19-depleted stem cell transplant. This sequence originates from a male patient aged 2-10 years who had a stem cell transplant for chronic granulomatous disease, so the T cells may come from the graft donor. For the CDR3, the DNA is TGCGCCAGCAGCTCCGGACAGGGAGGAGAAAAACTGTTTTTT. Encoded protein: CASSSGQGGEKLFF.